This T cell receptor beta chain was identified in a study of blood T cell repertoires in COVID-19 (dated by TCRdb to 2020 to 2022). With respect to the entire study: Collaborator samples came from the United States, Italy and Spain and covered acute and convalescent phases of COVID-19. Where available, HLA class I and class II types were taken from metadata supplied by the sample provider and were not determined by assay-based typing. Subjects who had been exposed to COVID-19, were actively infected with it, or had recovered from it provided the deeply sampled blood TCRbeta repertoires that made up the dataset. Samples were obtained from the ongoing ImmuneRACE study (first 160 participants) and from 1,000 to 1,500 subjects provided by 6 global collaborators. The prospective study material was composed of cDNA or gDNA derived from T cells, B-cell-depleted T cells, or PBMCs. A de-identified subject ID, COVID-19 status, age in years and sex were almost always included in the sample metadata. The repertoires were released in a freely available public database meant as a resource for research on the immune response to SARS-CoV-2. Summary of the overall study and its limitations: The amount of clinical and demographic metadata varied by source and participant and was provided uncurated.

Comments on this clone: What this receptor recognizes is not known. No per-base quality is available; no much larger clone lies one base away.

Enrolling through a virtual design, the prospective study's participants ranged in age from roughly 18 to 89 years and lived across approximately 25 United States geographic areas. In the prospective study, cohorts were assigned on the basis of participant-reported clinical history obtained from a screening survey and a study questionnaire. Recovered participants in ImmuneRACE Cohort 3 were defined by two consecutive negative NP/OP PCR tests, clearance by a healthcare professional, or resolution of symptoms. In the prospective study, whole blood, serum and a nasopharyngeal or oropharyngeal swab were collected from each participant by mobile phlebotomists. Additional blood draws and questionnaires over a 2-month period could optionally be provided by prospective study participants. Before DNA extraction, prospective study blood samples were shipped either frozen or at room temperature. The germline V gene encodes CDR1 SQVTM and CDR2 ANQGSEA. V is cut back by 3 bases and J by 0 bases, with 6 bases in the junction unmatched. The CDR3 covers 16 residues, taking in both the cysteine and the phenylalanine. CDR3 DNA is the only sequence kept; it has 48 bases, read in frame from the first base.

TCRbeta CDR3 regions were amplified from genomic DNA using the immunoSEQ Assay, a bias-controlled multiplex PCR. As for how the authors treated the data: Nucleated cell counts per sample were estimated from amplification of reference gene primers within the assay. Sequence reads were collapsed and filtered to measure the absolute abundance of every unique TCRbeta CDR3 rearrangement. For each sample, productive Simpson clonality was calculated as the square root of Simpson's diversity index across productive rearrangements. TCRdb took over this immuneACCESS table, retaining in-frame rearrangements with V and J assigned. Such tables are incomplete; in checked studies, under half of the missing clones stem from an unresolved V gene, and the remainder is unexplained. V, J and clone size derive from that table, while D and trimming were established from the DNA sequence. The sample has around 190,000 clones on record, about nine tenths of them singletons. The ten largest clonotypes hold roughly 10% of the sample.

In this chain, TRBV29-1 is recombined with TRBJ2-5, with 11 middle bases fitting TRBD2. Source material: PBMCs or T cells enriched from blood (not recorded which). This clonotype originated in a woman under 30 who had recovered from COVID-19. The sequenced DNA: TGCAGCGTTGATGGGGGGACTAGCGGAGACCAAGAGACCCAGTACTTC. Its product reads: CSVDGGTSGDQETQYF.